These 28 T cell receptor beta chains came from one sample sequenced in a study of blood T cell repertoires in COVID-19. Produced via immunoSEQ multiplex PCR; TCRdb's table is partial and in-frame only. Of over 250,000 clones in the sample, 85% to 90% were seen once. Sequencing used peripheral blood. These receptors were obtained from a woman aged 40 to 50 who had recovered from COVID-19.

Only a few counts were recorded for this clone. CDR3 residues: CASSLRGRVYNEQFF. CDR3 nucleotide sequence: TGTGCCAGCAGCTTAAGGGGGCGAGTATACAATGAGCAGTTCTTC. The gene calls are TRBV5-4 and TRBJ2-1; 7 nucleotides align to TRBD1. CDR3 size: 15 residues. The V gene's germline CDR1 is SGHNT and CDR2 YYREEE (reference sequence). J gave up 4 bases and V 2 bases, and 6 bases lay outside the gene matches.

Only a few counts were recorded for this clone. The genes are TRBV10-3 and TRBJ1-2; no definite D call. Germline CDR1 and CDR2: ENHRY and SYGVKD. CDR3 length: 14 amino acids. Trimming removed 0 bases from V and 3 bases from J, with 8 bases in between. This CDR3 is CAISESADYYGYTF. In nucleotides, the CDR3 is TGTGCCATCAGTGAGTCGGCGGACTACTATGGCTACACCTTC.

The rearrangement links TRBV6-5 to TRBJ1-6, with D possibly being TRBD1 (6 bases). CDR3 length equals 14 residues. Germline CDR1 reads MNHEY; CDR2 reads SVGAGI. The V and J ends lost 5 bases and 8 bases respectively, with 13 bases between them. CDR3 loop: CASSIKGHYSPLHF. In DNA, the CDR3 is TGTGCCAGCAGTATAAAGGGACACTATTCACCCCTCCACTTT.

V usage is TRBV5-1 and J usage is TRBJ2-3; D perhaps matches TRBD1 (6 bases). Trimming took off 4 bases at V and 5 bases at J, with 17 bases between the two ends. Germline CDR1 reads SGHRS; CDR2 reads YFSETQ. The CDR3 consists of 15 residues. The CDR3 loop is CASSETSQGVDTQYF. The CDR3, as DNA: TGCGCCAGCAGCGAGACATCACAGGGCGTAGATACGCAGTATTTT.

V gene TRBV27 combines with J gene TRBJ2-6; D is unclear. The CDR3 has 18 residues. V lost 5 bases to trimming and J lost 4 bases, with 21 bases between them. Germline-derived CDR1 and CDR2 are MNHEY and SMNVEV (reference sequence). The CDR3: CASSLRPGVVKGANVLTF. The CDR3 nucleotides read TGTGCCAGCAGTCTACGACCCGGAGTAGTTAAAGGGGCCAACGTCCTGACTTTC. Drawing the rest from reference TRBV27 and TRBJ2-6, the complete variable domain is EAQVTQNPRYLITVTGKKLTVTCSQNMNHEYMSWYRQDPGLGLRQIYYSMNVEVTDKGDVPEGYKVSRKEKRNFPLILESPSPNQTSLYFCASSLRPGVVKGANVLTFGAGSRLTVL.

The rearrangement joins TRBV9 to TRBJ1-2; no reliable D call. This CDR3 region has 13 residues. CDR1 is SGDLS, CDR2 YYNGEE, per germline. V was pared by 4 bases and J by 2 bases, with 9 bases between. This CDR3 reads CASSRPGNYGYTF. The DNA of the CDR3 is TGTGCCAGCAGCAGGCCGGGAAACTATGGCTACACCTTC.

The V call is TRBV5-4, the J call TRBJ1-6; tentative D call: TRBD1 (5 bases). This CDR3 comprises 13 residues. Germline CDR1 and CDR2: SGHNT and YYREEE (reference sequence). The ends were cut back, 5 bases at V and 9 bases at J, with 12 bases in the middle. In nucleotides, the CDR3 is TGTGCCAGCAGGCGGGCGGGGGGTTCACCCCTCCACTTT. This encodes CASRRAGGSPLHF.

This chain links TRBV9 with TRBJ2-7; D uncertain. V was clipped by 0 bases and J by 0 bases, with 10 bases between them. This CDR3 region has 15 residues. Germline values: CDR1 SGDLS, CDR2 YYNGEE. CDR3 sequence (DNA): TGTGCCAGCAGCGTAGTCGGGTCTAGCTCCTACGAGCAGTACTTC. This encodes CASSVVGSSSYEQYF. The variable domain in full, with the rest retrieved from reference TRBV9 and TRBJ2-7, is DSGVTQTPKHLITATGQRVTLRCSPRSGDLSVYWYQQSLDQGLQFLIQYYNGEERAKGNILERFSAQQFPDLHSELNLSSLELGDSALYFCASSVVGSSSYEQYFGPGTRLTVT.

CDR3: CAISRTGQPNTEAFF. DNA of the CDR3: TGTGCCATCAGCCGAACGGGACAGCCGAACACTGAAGCTTTCTTT. The rearrangement joins TRBV10-3 to TRBJ1-1, with 7 positions matching TRBD1. Germline-derived CDR1 and CDR2 are ENHRY and SYGVKD. The V segment lost 6 bases and the J segment 1 base; nucleotides outside the gene matches: 8. CDR3 length: 15 residues.

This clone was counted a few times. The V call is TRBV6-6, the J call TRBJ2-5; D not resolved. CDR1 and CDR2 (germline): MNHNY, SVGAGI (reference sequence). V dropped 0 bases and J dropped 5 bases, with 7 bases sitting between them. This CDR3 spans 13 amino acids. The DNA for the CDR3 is TGTGCCAGCAGTTACTCACTCCTGGAGACCCAGTACTTC. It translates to CASSYSLLETQYF.

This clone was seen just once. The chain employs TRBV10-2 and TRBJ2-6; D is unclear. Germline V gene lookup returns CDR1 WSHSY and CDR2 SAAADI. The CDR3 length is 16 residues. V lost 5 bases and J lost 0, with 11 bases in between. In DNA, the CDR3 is TGCGCCAGCAGTCGGCAGGCGAACTCTGGGGCCAACGTCCTGACTTTC. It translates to CASSRQANSGANVLTF.

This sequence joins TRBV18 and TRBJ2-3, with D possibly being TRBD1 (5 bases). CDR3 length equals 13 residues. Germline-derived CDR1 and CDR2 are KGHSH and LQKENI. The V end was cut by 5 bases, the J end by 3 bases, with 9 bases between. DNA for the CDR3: TGTGCCAGCTCAGCCCAGGGAACAGATACGCAGTATTTT. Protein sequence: CASSAQGTDTQYF.

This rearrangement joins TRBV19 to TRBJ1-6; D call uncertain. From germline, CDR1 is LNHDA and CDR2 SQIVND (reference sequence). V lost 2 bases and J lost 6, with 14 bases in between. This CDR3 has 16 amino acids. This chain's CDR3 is CASSISAAGSNSPLHF. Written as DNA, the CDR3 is TGTGCCAGTAGTATATCCGCGGCCGGGAGTAATTCACCCCTCCACTTT.

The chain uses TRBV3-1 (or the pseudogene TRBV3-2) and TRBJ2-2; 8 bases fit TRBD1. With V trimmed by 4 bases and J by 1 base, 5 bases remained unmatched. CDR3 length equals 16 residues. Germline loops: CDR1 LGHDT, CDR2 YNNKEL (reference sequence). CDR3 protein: CASSPGTGVNTGELFF. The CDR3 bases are TGTGCCAGCAGCCCCGGGACAGGAGTGAACACCGGGGAGCTGTTTTTT.

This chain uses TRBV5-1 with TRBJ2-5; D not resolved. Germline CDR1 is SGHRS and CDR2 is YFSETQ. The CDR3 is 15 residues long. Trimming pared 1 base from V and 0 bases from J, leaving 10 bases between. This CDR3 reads CASSLSSRYQETQYF. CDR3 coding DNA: TGCGCCAGCAGCTTGTCTTCTAGGTACCAAGAGACCCAGTACTTC.

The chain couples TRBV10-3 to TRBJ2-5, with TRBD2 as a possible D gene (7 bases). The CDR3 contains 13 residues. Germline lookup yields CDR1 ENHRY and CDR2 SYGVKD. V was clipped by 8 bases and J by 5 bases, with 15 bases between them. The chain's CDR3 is CAIGGGVWETQYF. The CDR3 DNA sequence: TGTGCCATCGGCGGGGGCGTTTGGGAGACCCAGTACTTC.

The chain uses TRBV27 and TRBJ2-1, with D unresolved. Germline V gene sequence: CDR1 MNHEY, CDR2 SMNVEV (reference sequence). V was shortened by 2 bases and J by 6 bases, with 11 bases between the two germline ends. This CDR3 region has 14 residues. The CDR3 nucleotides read TGTGCCAGCAGTTTACCCTCAAGTAGCAATGAGCAGTTCTTC. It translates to CASSLPSSSNEQFF.

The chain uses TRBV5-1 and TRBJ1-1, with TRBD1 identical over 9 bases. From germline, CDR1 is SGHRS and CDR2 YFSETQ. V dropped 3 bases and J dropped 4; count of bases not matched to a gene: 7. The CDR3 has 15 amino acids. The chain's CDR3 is CASSSQTGGVTEAFF. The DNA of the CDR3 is TGCGCCAGCAGCTCCCAGACAGGGGGAGTCACTGAAGCTTTCTTT.

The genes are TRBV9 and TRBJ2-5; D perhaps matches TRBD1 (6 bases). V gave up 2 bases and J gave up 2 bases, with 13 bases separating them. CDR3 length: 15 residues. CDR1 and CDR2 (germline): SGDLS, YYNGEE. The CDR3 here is CASSVTGTYQETQYF. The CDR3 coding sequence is TGTGCCAGCAGCGTGACCGGGACATATCAAGAGACCCAGTACTTC. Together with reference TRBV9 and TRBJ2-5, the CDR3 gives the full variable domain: DSGVTQTPKHLITATGQRVTLRCSPRSGDLSVYWYQQSLDQGLQFLIQYYNGEERAKGNILERFSAQQFPDLHSELNLSSLELGDSALYFCASSVTGTYQETQYFGPGTRLLVL.

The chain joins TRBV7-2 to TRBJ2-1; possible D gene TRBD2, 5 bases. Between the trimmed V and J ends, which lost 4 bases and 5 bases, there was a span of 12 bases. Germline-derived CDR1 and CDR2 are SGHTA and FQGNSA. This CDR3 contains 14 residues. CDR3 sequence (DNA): TGTGCCAGCAGCTCAAACTCGGGGAACAATGAGCAGTTCTTC. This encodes CASSSNSGNNEQFF.

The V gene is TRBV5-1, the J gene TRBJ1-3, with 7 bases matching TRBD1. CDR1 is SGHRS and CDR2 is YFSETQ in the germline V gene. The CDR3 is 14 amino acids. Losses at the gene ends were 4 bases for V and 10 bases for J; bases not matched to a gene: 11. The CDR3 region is CASSPGTAMGTIYF. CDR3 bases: TGCGCCAGCAGCCCCGGGACAGCAATGGGGACCATATATTTT.

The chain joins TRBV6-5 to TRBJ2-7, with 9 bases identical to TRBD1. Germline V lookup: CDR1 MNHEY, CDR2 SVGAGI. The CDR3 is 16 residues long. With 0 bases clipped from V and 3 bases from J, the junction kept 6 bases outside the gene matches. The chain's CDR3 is CASSYSLPDRGYEQYF. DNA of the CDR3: TGTGCCAGCAGTTACTCGCTTCCGGACAGGGGCTACGAGCAGTACTTC.

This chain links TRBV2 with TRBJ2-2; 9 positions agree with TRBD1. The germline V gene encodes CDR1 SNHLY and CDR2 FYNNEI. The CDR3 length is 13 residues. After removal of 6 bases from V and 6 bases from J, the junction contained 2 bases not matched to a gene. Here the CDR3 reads CASRDRGPGELFF. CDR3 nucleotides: TGTGCCAGCAGGGACAGGGGCCCCGGGGAGCTGTTTTTT. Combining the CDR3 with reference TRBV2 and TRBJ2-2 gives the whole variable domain EPEVTQTPSHQVTQMGQEVILRCVPISNHLYFYWYRQILGQKVEFLVSFYNNEISEKSEIFDDQFSVERPDGSNFTLKIRSTKLEDSAMYFCASRDRGPGELFFGEGSRLTVL.

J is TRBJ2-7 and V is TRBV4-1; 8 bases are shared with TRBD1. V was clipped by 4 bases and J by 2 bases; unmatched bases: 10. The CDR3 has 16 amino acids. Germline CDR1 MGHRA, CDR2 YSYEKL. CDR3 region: CASSPMRTGSTYEQYF. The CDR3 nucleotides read TGCGCCAGCAGCCCAATGAGGACAGGGTCCACCTACGAGCAGTACTTC.

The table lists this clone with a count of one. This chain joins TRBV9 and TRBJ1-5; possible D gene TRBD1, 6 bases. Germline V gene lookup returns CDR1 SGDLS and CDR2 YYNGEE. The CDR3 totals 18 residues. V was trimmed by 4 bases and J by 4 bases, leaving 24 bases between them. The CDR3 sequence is CASSPTAAGRGGNQPQHF. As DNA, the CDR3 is TGTGCCAGCAGCCCAACCGCCGCGGGCAGGGGCGGGAATCAGCCCCAGCATTTT.

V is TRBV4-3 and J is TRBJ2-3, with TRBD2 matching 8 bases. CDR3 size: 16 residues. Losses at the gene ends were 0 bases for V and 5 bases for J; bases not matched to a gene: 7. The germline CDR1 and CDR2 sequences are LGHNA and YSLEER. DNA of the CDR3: TGCGCCAGCAGCCAAGATTACAGGCGGGGGGTAGATACGCAGTATTTT. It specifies CASSQDYRRGVDTQYF.

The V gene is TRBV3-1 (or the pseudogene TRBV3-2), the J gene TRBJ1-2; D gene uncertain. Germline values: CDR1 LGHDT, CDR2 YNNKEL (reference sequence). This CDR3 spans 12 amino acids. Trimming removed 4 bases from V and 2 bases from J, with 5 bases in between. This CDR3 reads CASSRGNYGYTF. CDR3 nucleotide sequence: TGTGCCAGCAGCCGCGGAAACTATGGCTACACCTTC.

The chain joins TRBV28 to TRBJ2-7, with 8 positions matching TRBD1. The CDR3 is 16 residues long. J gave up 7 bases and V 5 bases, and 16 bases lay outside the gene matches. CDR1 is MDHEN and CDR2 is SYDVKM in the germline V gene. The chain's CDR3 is CASSTPFGTGSGEQYF. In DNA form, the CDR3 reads TGTGCCAGCAGTACCCCGTTCGGGACAGGTTCGGGGGAGCAGTACTTC.